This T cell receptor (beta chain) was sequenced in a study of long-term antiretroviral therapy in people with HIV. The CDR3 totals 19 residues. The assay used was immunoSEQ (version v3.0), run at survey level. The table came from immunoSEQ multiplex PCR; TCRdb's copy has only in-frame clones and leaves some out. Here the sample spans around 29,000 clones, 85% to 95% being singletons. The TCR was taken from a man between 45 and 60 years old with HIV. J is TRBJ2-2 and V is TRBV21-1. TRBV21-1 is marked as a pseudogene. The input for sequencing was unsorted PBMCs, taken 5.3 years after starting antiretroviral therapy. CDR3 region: CASRRTTAPKHSNTGELFF. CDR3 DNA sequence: TGTGCCAGCAGACGTACGACCGCTCCTAAGCACTCGAACACCGGGGAGCTGTTTTTT.